The rows below give T cell receptor beta chains drawn from one sample of a study of T cells after yellow fever vaccination. One entry per CDR3 protein, called by TCRdb with MiXCR from the 5' RACE reads. The table shows under 500,000 distinct CDR3 sequences, with roughly 20% occurring only once. The starting material was PBMCs, obtained before the yellow fever booster vaccination. The origin of the receptors is a man aged 18 to 35 who received the YFV17D yellow fever vaccine. CDR3s leave out the opening cysteine and the closing phenylalanine or tryptophan. Fields, in order: clone size, V gene, CDR3 protein. Expanded clones get a size class; other rows say once, few or many, or leave the size out.

clone size: few
V gene: TRBV9
CDR3 protein: ASSVEVGGSEQY

clone size: few
V gene: TRBV4-3
CDR3 protein: ASSQDPPSGEETQY

clone size: many
V gene: TRBV15
CDR3 protein: ATVWSWGQPTQETQY

clone size: few
V gene: TRBV5-1
CDR3 protein: ASSPNGQRGSWETQY

clone size: few
V gene: TRBV7-9
CDR3 protein: ASSSRTVMIDTQY

clone size: few
V gene: TRBV6-5
CDR3 protein: ASSYSSGSGYT

clone size: NA
V gene: TRBV5-4
CDR3 protein: ASRRRDYLADTQY

clone size: NA
V gene: TRBV6-2/TRBV6-3
CDR3 protein: ASRGGTGGRNEQF

clone size: few
V gene: TRBV7-8
CDR3 protein: ASSSPRGDQEQY

clone size: NA
V gene: TRBV19
CDR3 protein: ASSRDSNYEQY

clone size: few
V gene: TRBV7-9
CDR3 protein: ASSSTLGRDNSYEQY

clone size: few
V gene: TRBV7-9
CDR3 protein: ASSFPSGGGEQF

clone size: NA
V gene: TRBV2
CDR3 protein: ASSEVGRGLEPRNYGYT

clone size: NA
V gene: TRBV6-5
CDR3 protein: ASSYSNGGNTEAF

clone size: few
V gene: TRBV2
CDR3 protein: ASTPEAGGETQY

clone size: NA
V gene: TRBV9
CDR3 protein: ASSVGSYNEKLF

clone size: NA
V gene: TRBV29-1
CDR3 protein: SVGRQRQETQY

clone size: NA
V gene: TRBV29-1
CDR3 protein: SGGRSTDTQY

clone size: few
V gene: TRBV2
CDR3 protein: ASSGDAYEQY

clone size: NA
V gene: TRBV7-9
CDR3 protein: ASSPPGVEGNEQF

clone size: few
V gene: TRBV5-1
CDR3 protein: ASSLGDINEQF

clone size: few
V gene: TRBV7-6
CDR3 protein: ASSPDTNQPQH

clone size: few
V gene: TRBV7-9
CDR3 protein: ASSEASGPQETQY

clone size: NA
V gene: TRBV27
CDR3 protein: ASSLYRVRDTEAF

clone size: few
V gene: TRBV24-1
CDR3 protein: ATSDSGTATGELF

clone size: many
V gene: TRBV7-9
CDR3 protein: ASSFTGGDEQF